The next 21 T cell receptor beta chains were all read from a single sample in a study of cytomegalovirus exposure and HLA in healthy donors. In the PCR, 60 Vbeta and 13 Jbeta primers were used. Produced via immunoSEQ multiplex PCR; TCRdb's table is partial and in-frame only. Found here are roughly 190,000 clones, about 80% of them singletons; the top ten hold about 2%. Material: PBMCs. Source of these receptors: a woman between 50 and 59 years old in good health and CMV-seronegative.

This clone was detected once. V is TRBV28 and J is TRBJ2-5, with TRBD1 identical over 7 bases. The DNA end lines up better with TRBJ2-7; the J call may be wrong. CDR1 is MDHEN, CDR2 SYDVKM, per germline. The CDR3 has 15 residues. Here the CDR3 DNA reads TGTGCCAGCAGTCCAGGGGACAGTGGCCGCTACGAGCAGTACTTC. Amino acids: CASSPGDSGRYEQYF.

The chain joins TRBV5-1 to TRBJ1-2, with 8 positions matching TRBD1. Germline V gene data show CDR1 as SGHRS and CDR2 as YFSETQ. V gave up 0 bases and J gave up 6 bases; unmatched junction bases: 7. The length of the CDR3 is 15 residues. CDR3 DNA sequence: TGCGCCAGCAGCTTGGCACAACAGGGGGACCATGGCTACACCTTC. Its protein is CASSLAQQGDHGYTF.

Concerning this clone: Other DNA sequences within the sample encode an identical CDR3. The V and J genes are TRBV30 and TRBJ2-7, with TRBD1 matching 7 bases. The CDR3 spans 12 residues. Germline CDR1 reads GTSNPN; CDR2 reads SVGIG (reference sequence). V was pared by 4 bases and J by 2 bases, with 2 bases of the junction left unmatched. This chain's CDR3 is CAWKQGTYEQYF. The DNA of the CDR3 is TGTGCCTGGAAACAGGGGACCTACGAGCAGTACTTC.

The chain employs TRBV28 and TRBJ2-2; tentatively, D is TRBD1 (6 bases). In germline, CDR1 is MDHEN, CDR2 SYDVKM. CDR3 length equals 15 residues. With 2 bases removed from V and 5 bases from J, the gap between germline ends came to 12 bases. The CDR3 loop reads CASSLVTGRTGELFF. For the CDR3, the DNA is TGTGCCAGCAGTTTAGTCACAGGGAGAACCGGGGAGCTGTTTTTT.

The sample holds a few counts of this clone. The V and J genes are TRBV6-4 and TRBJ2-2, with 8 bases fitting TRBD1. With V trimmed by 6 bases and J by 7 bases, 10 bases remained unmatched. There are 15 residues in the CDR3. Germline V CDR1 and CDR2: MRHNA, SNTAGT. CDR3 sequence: CASSPTDRAGGELFF. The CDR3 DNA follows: TGTGCCAGCAGCCCCACGGACAGGGCTGGCGGGGAGCTGTTTTTT.

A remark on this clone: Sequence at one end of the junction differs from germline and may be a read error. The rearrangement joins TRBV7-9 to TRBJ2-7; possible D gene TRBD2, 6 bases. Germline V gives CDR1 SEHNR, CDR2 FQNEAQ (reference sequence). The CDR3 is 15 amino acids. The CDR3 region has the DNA TGTTCCAGCAGCCCTCGGGACTCAAGGGAGTACGAGCAGTACTTC. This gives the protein CSSSPRDSREYEQYF.

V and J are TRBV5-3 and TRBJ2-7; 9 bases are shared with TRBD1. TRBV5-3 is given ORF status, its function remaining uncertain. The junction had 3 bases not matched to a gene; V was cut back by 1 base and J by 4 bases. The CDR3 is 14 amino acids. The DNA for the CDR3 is TGTGCCAGAAGCTTGCTACAGGGGGCGTACGAGCAGTACTTC. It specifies CARSLLQGAYEQYF.

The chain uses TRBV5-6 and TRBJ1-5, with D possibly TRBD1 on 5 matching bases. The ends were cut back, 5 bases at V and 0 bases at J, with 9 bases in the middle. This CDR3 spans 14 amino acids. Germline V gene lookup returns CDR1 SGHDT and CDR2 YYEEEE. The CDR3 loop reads CASSRGGSNQPQHF. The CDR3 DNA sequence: TGTGCCAGCAGTCGGGGGGGTAGCAATCAGCCCCAGCATTTT.

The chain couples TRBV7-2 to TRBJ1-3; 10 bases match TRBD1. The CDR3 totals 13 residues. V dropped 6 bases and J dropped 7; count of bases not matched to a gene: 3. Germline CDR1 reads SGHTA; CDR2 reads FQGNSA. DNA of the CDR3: TGTGCCAGCAGGATGGGACAGGGGAACACCATATATTTT. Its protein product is CASRMGQGNTIYF.

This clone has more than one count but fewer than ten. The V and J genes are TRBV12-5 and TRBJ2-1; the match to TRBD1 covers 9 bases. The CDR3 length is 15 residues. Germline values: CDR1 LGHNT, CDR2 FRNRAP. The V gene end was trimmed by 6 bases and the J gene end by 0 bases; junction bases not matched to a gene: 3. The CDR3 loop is CASGRQGDSYNEQFF. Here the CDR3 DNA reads TGTGCTAGTGGCCGACAGGGGGACTCCTACAATGAGCAGTTCTTC.

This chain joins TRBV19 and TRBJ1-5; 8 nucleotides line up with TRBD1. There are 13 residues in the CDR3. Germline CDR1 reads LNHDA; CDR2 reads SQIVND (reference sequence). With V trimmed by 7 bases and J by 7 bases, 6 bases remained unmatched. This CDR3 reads CASNPDRVQPQHF. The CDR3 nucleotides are TGTGCCAGTAACCCGGACAGGGTCCAGCCCCAGCATTTT. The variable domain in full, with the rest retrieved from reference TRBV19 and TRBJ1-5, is DGGITQSPKYLFRKEGQNVTLSCEQNLNHDAMYWYRQDPGQGLRLIYYSQIVNDFQKGDIAEGYSVSREKKESFPLTVTSAQKNPTAFYLCASNPDRVQPQHFGDGTRLSIL.

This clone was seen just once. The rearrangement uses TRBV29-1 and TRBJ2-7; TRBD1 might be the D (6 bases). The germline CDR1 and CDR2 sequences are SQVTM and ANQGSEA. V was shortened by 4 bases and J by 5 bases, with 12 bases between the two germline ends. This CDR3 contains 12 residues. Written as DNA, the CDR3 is TGCAGCGTTGTAGGGGACAACGACGAGCAGTACTTC. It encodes CSVVGDNDEQYF.

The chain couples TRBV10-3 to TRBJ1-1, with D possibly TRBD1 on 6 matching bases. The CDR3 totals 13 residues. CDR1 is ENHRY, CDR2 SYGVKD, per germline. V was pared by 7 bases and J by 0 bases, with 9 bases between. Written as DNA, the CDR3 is TGTGCCATCACGGGACACTTGAACACTGAAGCTTTCTTT. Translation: CAITGHLNTEAFF.

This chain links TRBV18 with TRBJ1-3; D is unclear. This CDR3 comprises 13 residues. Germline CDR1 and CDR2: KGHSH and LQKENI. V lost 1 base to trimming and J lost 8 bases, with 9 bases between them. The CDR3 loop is CASSPLSGDTIYF. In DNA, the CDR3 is TGTGCCAGCTCACCACTCTCGGGTGACACCATATATTTT.

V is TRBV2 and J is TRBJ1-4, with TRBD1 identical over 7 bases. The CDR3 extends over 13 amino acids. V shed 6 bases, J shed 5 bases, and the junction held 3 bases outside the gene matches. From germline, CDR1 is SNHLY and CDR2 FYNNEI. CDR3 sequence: CASSRQGNEKLFF. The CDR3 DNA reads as TGTGCCAGCAGCCGACAGGGAAATGAAAAACTGTTTTTT.

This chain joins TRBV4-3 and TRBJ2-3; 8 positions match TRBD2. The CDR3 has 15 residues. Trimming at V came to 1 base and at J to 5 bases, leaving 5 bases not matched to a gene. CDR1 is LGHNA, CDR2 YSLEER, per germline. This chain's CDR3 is CASSQARGGQDTQYF. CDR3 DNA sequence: TGCGCCAGCAGCCAAGCCCGGGGGGGGCAAGATACGCAGTATTTT.

The CDR3 sequence is CASSLESGRAGNTIYF. The CDR3 nucleotides are TGTGCCAGCAGCTTAGAGTCCGGCAGGGCTGGAAACACCATATATTTT. The V call is TRBV7-9, the J call TRBJ1-3; TRBD1 is a possible D gene (5 bases). The V gene's germline CDR1 is SEHNR and CDR2 FQNEAQ (reference sequence). Trimming removed 1 base at V and 2 bases at J, with 12 bases between. This CDR3 region has 16 residues.

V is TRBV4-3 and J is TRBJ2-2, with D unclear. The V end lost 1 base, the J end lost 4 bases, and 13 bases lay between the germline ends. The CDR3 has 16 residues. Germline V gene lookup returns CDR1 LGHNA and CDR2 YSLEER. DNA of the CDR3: TGCGCCAGCAGCCAAGCGGCGGCATTAAGCACCGGGGAGCTGTTTTTT. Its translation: CASSQAAALSTGELFF.

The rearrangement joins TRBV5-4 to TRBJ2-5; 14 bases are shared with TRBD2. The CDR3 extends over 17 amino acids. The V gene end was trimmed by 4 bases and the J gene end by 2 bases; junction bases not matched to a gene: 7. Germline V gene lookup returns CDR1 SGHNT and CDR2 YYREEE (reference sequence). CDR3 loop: CASSQGLAGVGQETQYF. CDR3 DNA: TGTGCCAGCAGCCAGGGACTAGCGGGAGTGGGACAAGAGACCCAGTACTTC. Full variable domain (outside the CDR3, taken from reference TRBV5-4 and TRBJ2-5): ETGVTQSPTHLIKTRGQQVTLRCSSQSGHNTVSWYQQALGQGPQFIFQYYREEENGRGNFPPRFSGLQFPNYSSELNVNALELDDSALYLCASSQGLAGVGQETQYFGPGTRLLVL.

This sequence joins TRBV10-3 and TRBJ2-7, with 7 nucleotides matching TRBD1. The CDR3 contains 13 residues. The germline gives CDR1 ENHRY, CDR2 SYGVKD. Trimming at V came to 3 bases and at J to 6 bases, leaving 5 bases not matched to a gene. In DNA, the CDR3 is TGTGCCATCAGTGATCCCCCAGGGGGCGAGCAGTACTTC. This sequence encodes CAISDPPGGEQYF.

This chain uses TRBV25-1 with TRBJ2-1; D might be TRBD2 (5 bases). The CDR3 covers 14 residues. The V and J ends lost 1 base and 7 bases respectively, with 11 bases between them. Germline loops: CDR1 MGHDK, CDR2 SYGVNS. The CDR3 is CASSELRERNEQFF. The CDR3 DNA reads TGTGCCAGCAGTGAATTAAGGGAGAGGAATGAGCAGTTCTTC.